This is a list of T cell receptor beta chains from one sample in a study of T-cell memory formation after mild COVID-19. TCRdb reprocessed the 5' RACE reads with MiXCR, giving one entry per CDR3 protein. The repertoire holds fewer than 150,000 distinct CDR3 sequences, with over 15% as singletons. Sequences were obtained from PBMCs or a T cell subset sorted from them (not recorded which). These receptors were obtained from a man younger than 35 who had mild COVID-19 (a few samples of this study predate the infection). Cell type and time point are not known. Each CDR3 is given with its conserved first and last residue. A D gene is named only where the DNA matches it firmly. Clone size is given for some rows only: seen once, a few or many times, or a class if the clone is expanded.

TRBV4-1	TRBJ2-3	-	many	TGCGCCAGCAGCCAAGAGGCGGGGCCCAACACAGATACGCAGTATTTT	CASSQEAGPNTDTQYF
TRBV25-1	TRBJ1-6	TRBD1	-	TGTGCCAGCAGTGTGACAGGGAGAAATTCACCCCTCCACTTT	CASSVTGRNSPLHF
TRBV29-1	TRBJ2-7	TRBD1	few	TGCAGCGCGGGACAGGAAAAAATCGTGCAGTACTTC	CSAGQEKIVQYF
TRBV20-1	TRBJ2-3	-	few	TGCAGTGCCCCCCTGCCCAGGGCCCAAAACACAGATACGCAGTATTTT	CSAPLPRAQNTDTQYF
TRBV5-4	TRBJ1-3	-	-	TGTGCCAGCAGTCCTACCCCGGGGGCTGTCAACTCTGGAAACACCATATATTTT	CASSPTPGAVNSGNTIYF
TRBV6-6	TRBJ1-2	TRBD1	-	TGTGCCAGCAGTACGCCGGACAGGTCGCGGTCCTACACCTTC	CASSTPDRSRSYTF
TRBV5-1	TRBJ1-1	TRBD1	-	TGCGCCAGCAGCACCGACAGGGCCAGAGGAACTTTCTTT	CASSTDRARGTFF
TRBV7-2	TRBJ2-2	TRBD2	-	TGTGCCAGCAGCTCTCAGCGGGGGGGCCGAGGCACCGGGGAGCTGTTTTTT	CASSSQRGGRGTGELFF
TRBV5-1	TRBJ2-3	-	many	TGCGCCAGCAGGTATCGGGGGCTCACAGATACGCAGTATTTT	CASRYRGLTDTQYF
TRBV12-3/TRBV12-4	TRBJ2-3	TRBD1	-	TGTGCCAGCAGCCGCAGACAGGGGACCTCTACAGATACGCAGTATTTT	CASSRRQGTSTDTQYF
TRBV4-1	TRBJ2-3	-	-	TGCGCCAGCAGCCAAGAGGAAGCCCCGAGTGTAGATACGCAGTATTTT	CASSQEEAPSVDTQYF